This record concerns one T cell receptor beta chain sequence. The entry originates in a study of blood T cell repertoires in COVID-19. The wider study: Whether acute or convalescent, the COVID-19 samples came from the United States, Italy and Spain. Sample material is recorded as cDNA or gDNA derived from T cells, B-cell-depleted T cells, or PBMCs.

This table comes from immunoSEQ multiplex PCR, and its TCRdb copy is limited to in-frame clones, with some not included. The sample shows about 140,000 clones, around 81% of them seen only once. Allocation to cohorts depended on clinical history reported by the participants. Recovered Cohort 3 donors showed two negative PCRs, clearance, or symptom resolution. V trimming: 4 bases; J trimming: 2 bases; junction bases outside the gene matches: 10. CDR1 LNHDA and CDR2 SQIVND come from the germline V gene (reference sequence). This CDR3 has 16 residues. Sequenced sample: PBMCs or T cells enriched from blood (not recorded which). This TCR was recovered from a woman in her forties who had recovered from COVID-19. The chain couples TRBV19 to TRBJ1-2, with 7 bases lining up with TRBD1. CDR3 sequence reads: CASSKDRMEFNYGYTF. In nucleotides, the CDR3 is TGTGCCAGTAGTAAGGACAGGATGGAATTCAACTATGGCTACACCTTC.